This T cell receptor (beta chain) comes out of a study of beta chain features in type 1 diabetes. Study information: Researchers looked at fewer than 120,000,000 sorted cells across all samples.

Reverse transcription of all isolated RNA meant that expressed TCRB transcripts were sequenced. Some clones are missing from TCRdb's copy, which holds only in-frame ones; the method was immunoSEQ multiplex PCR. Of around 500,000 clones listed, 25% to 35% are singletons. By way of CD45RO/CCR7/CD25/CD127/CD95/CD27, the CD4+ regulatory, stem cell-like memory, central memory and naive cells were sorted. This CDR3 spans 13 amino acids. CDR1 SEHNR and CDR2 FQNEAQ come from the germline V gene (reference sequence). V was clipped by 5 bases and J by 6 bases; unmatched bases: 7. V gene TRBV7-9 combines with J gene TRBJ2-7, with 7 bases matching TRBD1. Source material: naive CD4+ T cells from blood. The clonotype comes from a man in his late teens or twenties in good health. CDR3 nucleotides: TGTGCCAGCAGCCCACGAGACAGGGTCGAGCAGTACTTC. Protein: CASSPRDRVEQYF. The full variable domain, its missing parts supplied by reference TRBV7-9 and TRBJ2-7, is DTGVSQNPRHKITKRGQNVTFRCDPISEHNRLYWYRQTLGQGPEFLTYFQNEAQLEKSRLLSDRFSAERPKGSFSTLEIQRTEQGDSAMYLCASSPRDRVEQYFGPGTRLTVT.